This TCR beta chain is from a study of blood T cells in healthy people across ages (dated by TCRdb to between 2014 and 2016). Background for the entire study: In model experiments, template switching captured roughly one uniquely barcoded TCR beta cDNA molecule for every two T cells. Two additional independent replicas of 1 million unique cDNA reads from the same blood draw were analyzed for two donors (one aged 18 to 30 and one aged 80 or older). Using deep sequencing normalized with unique cDNA molecular identifiers, the study measured how TCR beta repertoire diversity changes with age. The donors were split into four age groups: young (average about 15 years), middle-aged (39), aged (around 67) and long-lived (82).

This clonotype was counted a few times. There is no known antigen for this receptor. Within one base of it there is no much larger clone, and no base qualities were kept. Findings and caveats that apply to the study as a whole: Compared with the aged group, the long-lived group had more naive CD4+ T cells, fewer expanded clones and increased TCR diversity, a pattern suggesting age selection. The CMV infection status of donors was not known, potentially confounding age-related changes in expanded clonotypes. Observed TCR beta diversity per million T cells fell roughly linearly with age, and a significant reduction was already apparent by age around 40. Estimates of total diversity from one million sequenced T cells were regarded as lower bounds and underestimates. Observed TCR beta diversity correlated strongly with the percentage of naive T cells measured by flow cytometry. Because profiling used bulk unsorted PBMCs, naive and antigen-experienced compartments could not be compared conclusively.

The library was prepared using 5' RACE. Sequencing was carried out with an Illumina HiSeq 2500. A second about 7 to 11 cycle PCR used a sample-barcoded 5' primer and a J-beta primer mix. A template-switch 5' adaptor carrying 12 random nucleotides introduced a unique molecular identifier onto each TCR beta cDNA molecule. At least 2.5 million CDR3-containing paired-end reads were obtained from each sample. All of the RNA was converted into first-strand cDNA using the Mint cDNA synthesis kit, with a TRBC-specific oligonucleotide serving as the primer. Following uracil-DNA glycosylase treatment, all cDNA underwent a first 18-cycle PCR with the universal primers M1SS and BC2_uni_R. Regarding the original processing steps: Normalization of each sample was performed by random selection of 1 million high-quality reads, each carrying a distinct molecular identifier. Instead of being binned into consensus sequences, reads with shared molecular identifiers were discarded. MiTCR, with a Q25 quality threshold and the strictest error-elimination algorithm, was used for CDR3 identification, clonotype clustering and error correction. Lower-bound total TCR beta diversity was estimated with a nonparametric unseen species model using Euler transformation. In TCRdb, the public reads were trimmed at Q25 with fastp and aligned with MiXCR, with productive beta chains retained. Merged by CDR3 protein, the rows form single entries marked with the most common genes and DNA. TCRdb's processing, not the study's, gives the V and J calls here. In this sample the table shows roughly 500,000 distinct CDR3 sequences, more than 20% of which occur a single time. The top ten clones comprise under 9% of the sample.

Donors were 35 to 40 systemically healthy Caucasian individuals from Russia aged 6 to 90 years. Each donor gave around 9.9 milliliters of peripheral blood, collected into EDTA-treated Vacutainer tubes. Ficoll-Paque density-gradient centrifugation was used to isolate PBMCs, with at least 7 million per sample. Trizol reagent was used to extract total RNA from PBMCs, with at least 5.5 micrograms per sample. For every donor, flow cytometry on a PBMC aliquot measured the percentage of naive CD45RAhigh/CD27high T cells. This sample was also put to use in a study of T cells of mothers and their children. That second report states: Donors were nine systemically healthy Caucasian individuals: three mothers and their six children. cDNA synthesis consumed the entire amount of extracted RNA, loaded at around 1.5 ug RNA in each 15 ul reaction. Sample barcodes and 2-4 random nucleotides were added via the M1S primer in the second PCR. More than 9 million TCR beta CDR3 reads were obtained from each mother, and some 3.2 million reads were obtained from each child. Thymic selection similarly shapes TCR recombination output in related and unrelated pairs, with minor effect from inherited differences. Related mother-child pairs always showed normalized repertoire overlap that was slightly higher than in unrelated mother-child pairs, though the difference was never significant. With a sensitivity of about 100 clones per million clonotypes, no persistent microchimeric T cell clones were detected. Deep NGS was used in the study to compare the TCR beta repertoires of mothers and children and to look for features that separate related mother-child pairs from unrelated individuals. The mean age was 40 +/- 4 years for the mothers and around 10 +/- 4 years for the children. After adapter ligation with NEBNext reagents, the libraries were sequenced on Illumina HiSeq 2000 with 100+100 nt paired-end reads. To prevent cross-contamination, the mother and child libraries were prepared one month apart and sequenced in separate runs. Between about 500,000 and 2,300,000 distinct TCR beta clonotypes were identified per donor. Naive TCR beta clonotypes were estimated from low-frequency clonotypes matched to each donor's FACS-determined naive share, without sorting.

Sequencing was carried out using blood. The receptor's source is a boy younger than 18 in good health.

The CDR3 has the sequence CASSLAGTSGGPSSYNEQFF. In nucleotides, the sequence is TGTGCCAGCAGCTTAGCCGGGACTAGCGGGGGTCCTAGCTCCTACAATGAGCAGTTCTTC. The sequence is built from TRBV7-2 and TRBJ2-1, with 14 bases in between that match TRBD2. Reading the germline V gene gives CDR1 SGHTA and CDR2 FQGNSA. Here V drops 0 bases and J drops 0 bases, and the junction holds 7 bases not matched to any gene. The CDR3 runs 20 amino acids, cysteine and phenylalanine included. Only the CDR3 part of the read is kept: 60 bases, read in frame from the first base.